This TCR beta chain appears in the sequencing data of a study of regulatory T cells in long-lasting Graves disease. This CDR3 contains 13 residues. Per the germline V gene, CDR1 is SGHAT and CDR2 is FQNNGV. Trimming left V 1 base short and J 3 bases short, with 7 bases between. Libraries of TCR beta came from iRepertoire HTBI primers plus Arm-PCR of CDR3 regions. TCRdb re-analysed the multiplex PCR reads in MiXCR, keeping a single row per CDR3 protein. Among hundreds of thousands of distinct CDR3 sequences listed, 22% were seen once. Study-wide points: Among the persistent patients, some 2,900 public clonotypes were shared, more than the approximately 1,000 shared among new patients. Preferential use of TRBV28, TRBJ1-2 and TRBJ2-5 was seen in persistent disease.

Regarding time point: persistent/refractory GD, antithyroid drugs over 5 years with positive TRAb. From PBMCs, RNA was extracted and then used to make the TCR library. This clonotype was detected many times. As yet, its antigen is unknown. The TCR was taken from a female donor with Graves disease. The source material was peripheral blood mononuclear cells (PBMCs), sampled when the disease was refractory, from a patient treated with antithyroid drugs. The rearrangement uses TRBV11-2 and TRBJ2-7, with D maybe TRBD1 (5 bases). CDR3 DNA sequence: TGTGCCAGCAGCTTAGGCAGGGACTACGAGCAGTACTTC. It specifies CASSLGRDYEQYF.